The clone carrying this T cell receptor beta chain was counted a few times. Libraries of bulk TCR were made by previously described methods (with listed TCR primers). Using its own MiXCR run on the PCR reads, TCRdb lists one record per CDR3 protein. The sample consists of over 60,000 distinct CDR3 sequences, around 19% of them appearing once. CDR3 length: 15 amino acids. The V gene lost 0 bases and the J gene lost 0 bases, with 6 bases spanning the gap. In germline, CDR1 is LGHNA, CDR2 YSLEER. This sample was included in a study of molecular identifiers for immune sequencing clone quantification. V and J are TRBV4-3 and TRBJ2-1, with D unclear. This TCR was recovered from a human donor in good health. Some libraries in this study had Jurkat cell RNA spiked in. The sequenced material came from naive CD8+ T cells from blood, with Jurkat cell RNA spiked in. Indicated subset: FACS-sorted CD8+CD4-CCR7+CD45RA+ naive T cells. The CDR3 DNA follows: TGCGCCAGCAGCCAAGAGCTACTCTCCTACAATGAGCAGTTCTTC. Translating gives CASSQELLSYNEQFF.